What follows is one T cell receptor (beta chain) and its context. TCRdb's table, derived via immunoSEQ multiplex PCR, lists solely in-frame clones and lacks some. There are about 440,000 clones in the sample; about 89% occur only once, and approximately 4.3% lies in the top ten. The sample belongs to a study of blood T cell repertoires in COVID-19. Looking at the study overall: Acute-phase and convalescent COVID-19 samples originated in the United States, Italy and Spain.

The germline gives CDR1 MDHEN, CDR2 SYDVKM. This CDR3 contains 12 residues. Sequencing was carried out using peripheral blood. The rearrangement joins TRBV28 to TRBJ1-5, with a weak D call TRBD1 (5 bases). This TCR derives from a woman in her 30s with acute or convalescent COVID-19. The chain's CDR3 is CAARGSNQPQHF. CDR3 in DNA: TGTGCTGCAAGGGGCAGCAATCAGCCCCAGCATTTT.